The rows below give T cell receptor beta chains drawn from one sample of a study of beta chain features in type 1 diabetes. TCRdb's table, derived via immunoSEQ multiplex PCR, lists solely in-frame clones and lacks some. The sample contains 300,000 to 350,000 clones, roughly 8% of which appear only once. The sequenced sample consisted of central memory CD4+ T cells from blood. All receptors derive from a woman between 18 and 29 years old in good health. CDR3s include the opening cysteine and the closing phenylalanine or tryptophan. Clone size is not always given. Where it is, it says once, few, many or a class for expanded clones.

V: TRBV18; size: few; CDR3: CASSPAGSKVHEQYF
V: TRBV29-1; size: few; CDR3: CSVAGLAGTSYEQYF
V: TRBV7-9; size: .; CDR3: CASSSLSGSYTGELFF
V: TRBV7-9; size: .; CDR3: CASSFAADPLFF
V: TRBV5-4; size: .; CDR3: CASGTENLQETQYF
V: TRBV7-9; size: few; CDR3: CASSKTSGRATDTQYF
V: TRBV6-1; size: .; CDR3: CASSEVGHLTKNIQYF
V: TRBV2; size: .; CDR3: CASSDGLAGIYEQYF
V: TRBV15; size: few; CDR3: CATSRENRISGELFF
V: TRBV28; size: many; CDR3: CASSPGWLGYTF
V: TRBV18; size: .; CDR3: CASNRDGETQYF
V: TRBV28; size: .; CDR3: CASSLPGQQETQYF
V: TRBV5-8; size: few; CDR3: CASSLQRFSGNTIYF
V: TRBV15; size: few; CDR3: CATSRGPSGSNTGELFF
V: TRBV11-2; size: .; CDR3: CASSLDRESYSYNEQFF
V: TRBV9; size: .; CDR3: CASSVGLRGRFQETQYF
V: TRBV4-3; size: .; CDR3: CASSQDIRRTRDNEQFF
V: TRBV6-5; size: few; CDR3: CASSSYKNTEAFF
V: TRBV5-4; size: many; CDR3: CASRDWTRRSGEQFF
V: TRBV7-9; size: .; CDR3: CASSYAMRNIQYF
V: TRBV14; size: .; CDR3: CASSPGLAGGRSSEQYF
V: TRBV14; size: many; CDR3: CASSQDDGDIQYF
V: TRBV2; size: .; CDR3: CASTDGPYEQYF
V: TRBV5-6; size: .; CDR3: CASSKGQRGGYTF
V: TRBV16; size: few; CDR3: CASSPEAGRTEAFF
V: TRBV7-3; size: few; CDR3: CASSLGGPGYEQYF
V: TRBV5-1; size: .; CDR3: CASSLGLQYNEQFF
V: TRBV5-4; size: .; CDR3: CASSPKAASYNEQFF
V: TRBV16; size: .; CDR3: CASSHLGSGLDNEQFF
V: TRBV4-3; size: .; CDR3: CASSQDLLRTDTQYF
V: TRBV18; size: many; CDR3: CASSPGQLRPQHF
V: TRBV20-1; size: .; CDR3: CSGTGIFGYTF
V: TRBV27; size: .; CDR3: CASSLSQETQYF
V: TRBV7-8; size: many; CDR3: CASSEMPGLGTDTQYF
V: TRBV6-1; size: few; CDR3: CASSILGSGANVLTF
V: TRBV7-8; size: .; CDR3: CASSSRAGLGSNEQFF
V: TRBV28; size: .; CDR3: CASSTRTLNQPQHF
V: TRBV11-2; size: few; CDR3: CASSRAAGRETQYF
V: TRBV5-1; size: .; CDR3: CASSLVTGNTGELFF
V: TRBV5-8; size: many; CDR3: CASSLAGTYGYTF
V: TRBV5-4; size: few; CDR3: CASSPGQGQGTQYF
V: TRBV7-8; size: few; CDR3: CASSPAEWNTEAFF
V: TRBV29-1; size: .; CDR3: CSVGLAGGADTQYF
V: TRBV6-1; size: .; CDR3: CASSVLSGVSYEQYF
V: TRBV10-1; size: .; CDR3: CASSSSGRPDTQYF
V: TRBV18; size: few; CDR3: CASSPPQGGEQYF
V: TRBV6-6; size: few; CDR3: CASSALREAFF
V: TRBV25-1; size: .; CDR3: CASSAGTGKVHF
V: TRBV2; size: many; CDR3: CASRTSSGANVLTF
V: TRBV28; size: .; CDR3: CASSPLRGGYNEQFF
V: TRBV10-2; size: .; CDR3: CASSPSTEAFF